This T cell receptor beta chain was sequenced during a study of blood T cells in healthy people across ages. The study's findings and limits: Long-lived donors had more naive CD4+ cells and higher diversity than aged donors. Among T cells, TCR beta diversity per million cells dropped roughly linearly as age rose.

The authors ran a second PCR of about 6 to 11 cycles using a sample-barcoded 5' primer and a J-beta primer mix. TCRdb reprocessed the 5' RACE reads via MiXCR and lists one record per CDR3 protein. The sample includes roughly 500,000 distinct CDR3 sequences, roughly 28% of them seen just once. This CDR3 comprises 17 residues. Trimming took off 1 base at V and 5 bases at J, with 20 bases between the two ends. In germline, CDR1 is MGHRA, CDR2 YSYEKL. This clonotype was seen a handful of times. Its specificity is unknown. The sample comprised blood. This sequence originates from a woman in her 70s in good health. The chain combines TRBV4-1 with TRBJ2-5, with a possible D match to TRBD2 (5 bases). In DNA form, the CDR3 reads TGCGCCAGCAGCCAAGGAGCGGTACCTAACGGTGGGGAGACCCAGTACTTC. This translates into CASSQGAVPNGGETQYF.